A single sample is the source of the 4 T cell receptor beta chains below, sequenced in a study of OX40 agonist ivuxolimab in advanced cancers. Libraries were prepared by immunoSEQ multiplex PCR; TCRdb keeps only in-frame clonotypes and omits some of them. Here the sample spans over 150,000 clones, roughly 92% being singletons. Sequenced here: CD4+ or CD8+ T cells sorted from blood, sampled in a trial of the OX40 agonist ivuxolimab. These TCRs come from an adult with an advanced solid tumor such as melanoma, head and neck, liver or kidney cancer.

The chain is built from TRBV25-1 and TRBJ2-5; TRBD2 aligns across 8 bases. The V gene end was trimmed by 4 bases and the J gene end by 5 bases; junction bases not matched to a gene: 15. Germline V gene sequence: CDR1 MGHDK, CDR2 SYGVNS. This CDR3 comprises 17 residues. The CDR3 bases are TGTGCCAGCAGTGGTTCCTTGGGGGCTAGCGGGTGGGAGACCCAGTACTTC. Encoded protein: CASSGSLGASGWETQYF.

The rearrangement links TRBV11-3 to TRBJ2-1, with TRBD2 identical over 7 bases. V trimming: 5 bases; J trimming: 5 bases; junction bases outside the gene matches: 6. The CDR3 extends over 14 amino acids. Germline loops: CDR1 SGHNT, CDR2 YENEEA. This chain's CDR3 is CASSPSGLNNEQFF. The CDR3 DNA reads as TGTGCCAGCAGCCCCTCGGGACTAAACAATGAGCAGTTCTTC.

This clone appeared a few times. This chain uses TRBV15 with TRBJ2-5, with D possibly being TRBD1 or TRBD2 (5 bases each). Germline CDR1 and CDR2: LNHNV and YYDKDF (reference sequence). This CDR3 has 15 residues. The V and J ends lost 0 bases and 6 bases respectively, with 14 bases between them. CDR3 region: CATSRDRAGTKTQYF. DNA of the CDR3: TGTGCCACCAGCAGAGATCGGGCAGGGACGAAGACCCAGTACTTC.

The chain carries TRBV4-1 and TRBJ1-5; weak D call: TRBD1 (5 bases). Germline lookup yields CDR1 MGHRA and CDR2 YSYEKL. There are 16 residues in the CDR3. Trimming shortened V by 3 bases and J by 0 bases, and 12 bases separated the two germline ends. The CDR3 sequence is CASSHGTGISNQPQHF. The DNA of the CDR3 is TGCGCCAGCAGCCACGGGACGGGGATTAGCAATCAGCCCCAGCATTTT.